Listed below are T cell receptor beta chains from one sample, sequenced in a study of vaccination effects on CD4 cells after COVID-19. The data were produced by immunoSEQ multiplex PCR, yet TCRdb's version contains in-frame clones alone and is incomplete. Altogether 60,000 to 85,000 clones are present, about 67% being singletons, with the ten largest covering roughly 1.5%. Which antigens these TCRs recognize remains unknown. Sequencing was performed on CD4+ T cells from PBMCs cultured with HCoV-229E spike peptides, taken after COVID-19 vaccination. All receptors derive from a human donor who received a COVID-19 vaccine. The CDR3 runs from the conserved cysteine through the conserved F or W. A D gene is named only where the DNA matches it firmly. Expanded clones get a size class; other rows say once, few or many, or leave the size out.

clone_size: few
v_call: TRBV5-6
j_call: TRBJ1-2
d_call: NA
cdr3_aa: CASSRREGLGYGYTF
cdr3_nt: TGTGCCAGCAGCCGCAGGGAGGGGCTCGGCTATGGCTACACCTTC

clone_size: NA
v_call: TRBV5-1
j_call: TRBJ2-3
d_call: NA
cdr3_aa: CASSLGGSGTDTQYF
cdr3_nt: TGCGCCAGCAGCTTGGGAGGGAGTGGAACAGATACGCAGTATTTT

clone_size: few
v_call: TRBV5-8
j_call: TRBJ2-2
d_call: TRBD2
cdr3_aa: CASSLDGTSGVNTGELFF
cdr3_nt: TGTGCCAGCAGCTTGGACGGGACTAGCGGGGTGAACACCGGGGAGCTGTTTTTT

clone_size: NA
v_call: TRBV10-2
j_call: TRBJ2-5
d_call: TRBD2
cdr3_aa: CASSEAASGGQETQYF
cdr3_nt: TGCGCCAGCAGTGAGGCGGCTAGCGGGGGCCAAGAGACCCAGTACTTC

clone_size: NA
v_call: TRBV7-9
j_call: TRBJ1-6
d_call: NA
cdr3_aa: CASSLGSDSLLHF
cdr3_nt: TGTGCCAGCAGCTTAGGATCGGATTCACTCCTCCACTTT

clone_size: NA
v_call: TRBV3-1/TRBV3-2
j_call: TRBJ2-2
d_call: NA
cdr3_aa: CASSLLRGTANTGELFF
cdr3_nt: TGTGCCAGCAGCCTCCTTCGCGGGACAGCGAACACCGGGGAGCTGTTTTTT

clone_size: NA
v_call: TRBV5-5
j_call: TRBJ2-1
d_call: NA
cdr3_aa: CASSSYPTSYNEQFF
cdr3_nt: TGTGCCAGCAGCTCGTACCCTACCTCCTACAATGAGCAGTTCTTC

clone_size: NA
v_call: TRBV24-1
j_call: TRBJ2-1
d_call: TRBD1
cdr3_aa: CATSASDRAGRNEQFF
cdr3_nt: TGTGCCACCAGTGCCTCGGACAGGGCCGGTAGGAATGAGCAGTTCTTC

clone_size: few
v_call: TRBV7-2
j_call: TRBJ1-2
d_call: NA
cdr3_aa: CASSPGGLGYGYTF
cdr3_nt: TGTGCCAGCAGCCCCGGGGGGCTGGGCTATGGCTACACCTTC

clone_size: NA
v_call: TRBV19
j_call: TRBJ1-1
d_call: NA
cdr3_aa: CASSYTVNTEAFF
cdr3_nt: TGTGCCAGTAGTTATACGGTGAACACTGAAGCTTTCTTT

clone_size: NA
v_call: TRBV5-1
j_call: TRBJ1-1
d_call: NA
cdr3_aa: CASSSLAPASNTEAFF
cdr3_nt: TGCGCCAGCAGCTCCTTAGCCCCCGCATCTAACACTGAAGCTTTCTTT

clone_size: once
v_call: TRBV6-2/TRBV6-3
j_call: TRBJ2-6
d_call: NA
cdr3_aa: CASSYGGAGANVLTF
cdr3_nt: TGTGCCAGCAGTTACGGTGGGGCTGGGGCCAACGTCCTGACTTTC

clone_size: NA
v_call: TRBV6-5
j_call: TRBJ2-2
d_call: NA
cdr3_aa: CASSFGTSVVRELFF
cdr3_nt: TGTGCCAGCAGTTTCGGGACATCTGTCGTCAGGGAGCTGTTTTTT

clone_size: few
v_call: TRBV14
j_call: TRBJ1-1
d_call: NA
cdr3_aa: CASSQYGPNTEAFF
cdr3_nt: TGTGCCAGCAGCCAATATGGCCCGAACACTGAAGCTTTCTTT

clone_size: NA
v_call: TRBV5-6
j_call: TRBJ1-2
d_call: TRBD1
cdr3_aa: CASSYRGHGYTF
cdr3_nt: TGTGCCAGCAGCTACAGGGGCCATGGCTACACCTTC

clone_size: NA
v_call: TRBV14
j_call: TRBJ1-2
d_call: NA
cdr3_aa: CASSQDWRDLGYGYTF
cdr3_nt: TGTGCCAGCAGCCAAGATTGGCGGGACTTGGGCTATGGCTACACCTTC

clone_size: NA
v_call: TRBV7-8
j_call: TRBJ2-6
d_call: NA
cdr3_aa: CASSLAVSGANVLTF
cdr3_nt: TGTGCCAGCAGCTTAGCGGTTTCTGGGGCCAACGTCCTGACTTTC

clone_size: NA
v_call: TRBV30
j_call: TRBJ2-1
d_call: NA
cdr3_aa: CAWTSSYNEQFF
cdr3_nt: TGTGCCTGGACTTCATCCTACAATGAGCAGTTCTTC

clone_size: NA
v_call: TRBV12-3/TRBV12-4
j_call: TRBJ1-1
d_call: NA
cdr3_aa: CASSLAGGSEAFF
cdr3_nt: TGTGCCAGCAGTTTAGCGGGTGGGAGTGAAGCTTTCTTT

clone_size: NA
v_call: TRBV5-4
j_call: TRBJ1-1
d_call: NA
cdr3_aa: CAARRTGNTEAFF
cdr3_nt: TGTGCCGCCCGGAGGACGGGCAACACTGAAGCTTTCTTT

clone_size: NA
v_call: TRBV30
j_call: TRBJ2-3
d_call: NA
cdr3_aa: CAWSFGPVAENF
cdr3_nt: TGTGCCTGGAGTTTTGGACCTGTGGCCGAAAATTTT

clone_size: NA
v_call: TRBV6-5
j_call: TRBJ1-1
d_call: TRBD1
cdr3_aa: CASSFDRGATEAFF
cdr3_nt: TGTGCCAGCAGTTTCGACAGGGGGGCCACTGAAGCTTTCTTT

clone_size: NA
v_call: TRBV24-1
j_call: TRBJ2-4
d_call: NA
cdr3_aa: CATSDKGWDIQYF
cdr3_nt: TGTGCCACCAGTGATAAAGGGTGGGACATTCAGTACTTC

clone_size: few
v_call: TRBV7-9
j_call: TRBJ1-1
d_call: NA
cdr3_aa: CASSLEQTEAFF
cdr3_nt: TGTGCCAGCAGCTTAGAGCAGACTGAAGCTTTCTTT